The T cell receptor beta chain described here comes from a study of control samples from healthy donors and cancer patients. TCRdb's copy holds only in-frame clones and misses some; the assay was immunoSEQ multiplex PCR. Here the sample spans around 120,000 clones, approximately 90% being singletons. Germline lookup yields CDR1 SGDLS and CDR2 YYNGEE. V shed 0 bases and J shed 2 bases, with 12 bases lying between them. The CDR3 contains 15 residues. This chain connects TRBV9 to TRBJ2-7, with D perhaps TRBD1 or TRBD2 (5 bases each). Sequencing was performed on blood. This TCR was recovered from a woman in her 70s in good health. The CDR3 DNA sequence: TGTGCCAGCAGCGTAGGCCCCGGGGCCGCCTACGAGCAGTACTTC. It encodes CASSVGPGAAYEQYF.